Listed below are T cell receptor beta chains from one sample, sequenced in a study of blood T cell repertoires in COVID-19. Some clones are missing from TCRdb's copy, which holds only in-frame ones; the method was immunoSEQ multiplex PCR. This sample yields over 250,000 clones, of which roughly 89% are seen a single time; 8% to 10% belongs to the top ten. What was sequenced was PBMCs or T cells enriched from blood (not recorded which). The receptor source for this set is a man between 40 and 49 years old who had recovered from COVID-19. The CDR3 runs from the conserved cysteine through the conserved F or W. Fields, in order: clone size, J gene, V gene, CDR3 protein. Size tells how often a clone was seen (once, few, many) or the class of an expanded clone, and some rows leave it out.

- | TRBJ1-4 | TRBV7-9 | CASSALPGTDEKLFF
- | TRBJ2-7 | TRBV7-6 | CASSLAPLLTGAYEQYF
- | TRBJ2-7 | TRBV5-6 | CASSRLAADEQYF
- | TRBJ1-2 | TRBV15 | CATSREGFSGNDGYGYTF
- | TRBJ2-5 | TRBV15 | CATSRDSGVETQYF
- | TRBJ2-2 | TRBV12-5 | CASGPFSTGELFF
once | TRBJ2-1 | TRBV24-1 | CATGIAGLSYNEQFF
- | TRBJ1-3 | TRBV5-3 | CARSSTRTGKPGNTIYF
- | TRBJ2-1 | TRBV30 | CAWSPYSGVSYNEQFF
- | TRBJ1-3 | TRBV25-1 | CASSEGTRNTIYF
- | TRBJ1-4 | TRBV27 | CASSPAGTVDEKLFF
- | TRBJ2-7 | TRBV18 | CASSPGQGKAYEQYF
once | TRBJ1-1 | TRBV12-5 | CASGPPTGGLTEAFF
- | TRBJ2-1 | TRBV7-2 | CASSFPPTGGNVDEQFF
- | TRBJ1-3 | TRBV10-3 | CAISASDRPGNTIYF
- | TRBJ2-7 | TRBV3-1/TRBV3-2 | CASSQGPPHRADSYEQYF
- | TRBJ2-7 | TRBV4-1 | CASSQGLAGDTISYEQYF
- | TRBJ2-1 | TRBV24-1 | CATSVPLAGGLDEQFF
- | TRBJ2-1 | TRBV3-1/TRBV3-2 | CASSQGVREFF
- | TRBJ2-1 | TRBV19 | CASSRGQSSYNEQFF
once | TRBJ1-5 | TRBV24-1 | CATSDRTANQPQHF
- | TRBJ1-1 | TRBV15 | CATTGTGTANTEAFF
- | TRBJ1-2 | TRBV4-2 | CASSPPTGGTYGYTF
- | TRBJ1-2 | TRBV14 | CASSLDPPGVNYYGYTF
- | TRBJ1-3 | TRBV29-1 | CSVEDPGSGNTIYF
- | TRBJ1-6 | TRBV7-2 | CASSRDRNTRDSPLHF
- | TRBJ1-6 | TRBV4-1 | CASSQWDRGTSPLHF
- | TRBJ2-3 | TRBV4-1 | CASSTLAGSTDTQYF
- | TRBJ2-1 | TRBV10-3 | CAISEIWLGGAQEQFF
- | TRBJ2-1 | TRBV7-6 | CASSLELGDPHNEQFF
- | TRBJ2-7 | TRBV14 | CASSLPTWTGRDEQYF
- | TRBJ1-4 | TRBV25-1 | CASSGAGTFQPFF
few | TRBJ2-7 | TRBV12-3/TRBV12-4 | CASSLWDKMYF
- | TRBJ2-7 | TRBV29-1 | CSVESPARDRVLYF
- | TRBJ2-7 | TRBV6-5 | CASSRQGQDYEQYF
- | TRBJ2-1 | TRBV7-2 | CASTFSIAAEYNEQFF
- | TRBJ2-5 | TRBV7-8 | CASSPRGHSQETQYF
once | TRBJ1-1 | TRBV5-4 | CASSFLTGTNSNTEAFF
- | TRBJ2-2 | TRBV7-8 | CASSYRPTGVGTGELFF
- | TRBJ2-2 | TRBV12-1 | CASSGTGYETEMVIWPGELFF
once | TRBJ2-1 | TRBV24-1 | CATSGTGNNEQFF
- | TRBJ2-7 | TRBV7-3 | CASSLAGGDSYEQYF
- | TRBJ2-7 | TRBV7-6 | CASSLLSGGFYEQYF
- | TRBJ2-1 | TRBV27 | CASSRQGPYNEQFF
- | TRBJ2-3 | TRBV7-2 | CASSLEKLAGRSTDTQYF
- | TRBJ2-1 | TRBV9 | CASSLGTSGYNEQFF